The 29 T cell receptor beta chains listed next were all sequenced from one sample in a study of blood T cell repertoires in COVID-19. Clones were read by immunoSEQ multiplex PCR, and TCRdb kept only the in-frame ones, dropping some. The sample lists some 300,000 clones; around 89% were seen once. The specimen was peripheral blood. The receptors stem from a woman between 45 and 60 years old with COVID-19, enrolled during active disease.

The genes are TRBV20-1 and TRBJ1-5; 7 bases fit TRBD1. CDR1 is DFQATT, CDR2 SNEGSKA, per germline (reference sequence). This CDR3 comprises 14 residues. V was clipped by 4 bases and J by 6 bases; unmatched bases: 9. The CDR3 DNA sequence: TGCAGTGCTAATGACAGGGCGATTGGTCAGCCCCAGCATTTT. It encodes CSANDRAIGQPQHF.

This sequence joins TRBV6-5 and TRBJ2-4; tentatively, D is TRBD2 (6 bases). V was trimmed by 7 bases and J by 5 bases, leaving 15 bases between them. Germline values: CDR1 MNHEY, CDR2 SVGAGI. The CDR3 loop spans 14 amino acids. Here the CDR3 reads CASTRGGNENIQYF. In DNA, the CDR3 is TGTGCCAGCACTAGGGGCGGGAACGAAAACATTCAGTACTTC.

The J gene is TRBJ1-2, the V gene TRBV19; no reliable D call. There are 15 residues in the CDR3. Deletions cut 1 base from V and 1 base from J, with 10 bases between. Germline lookup yields CDR1 LNHDA and CDR2 SQIVND (reference sequence). The CDR3 spells CASSIVIADNYGYTF. Here the CDR3 DNA reads TGTGCCAGTAGTATAGTAATTGCAGATAACTATGGCTACACCTTC.

The chain combines TRBV11-2 with TRBJ2-6, with D hard to call. Deletions cut 6 bases from V and 0 bases from J, with 3 bases between. The germline gives CDR1 SGHAT, CDR2 FQNNGV. The CDR3 consists of 13 residues. The CDR3 nucleotides read TGTGCCAGCAGGAGCTCTGGGGCCAACGTCCTGACTTTC. This codes for CASRSSGANVLTF.

V and J are TRBV11-2 and TRBJ1-3; 8 bases are shared with TRBD1. The CDR3 is 15 residues long. CDR1 and CDR2 (germline): SGHAT, FQNNGV. V dropped 4 bases and J dropped 1; count of bases not matched to a gene: 3. The CDR3 sequence: CASSSQGASGNTIYF. The CDR3 nucleotides are TGTGCCAGCAGCTCCCAGGGGGCTTCTGGAAACACCATATATTTT.

The rearrangement links TRBV11-2 to TRBJ1-2; 7 bases are shared with TRBD1. The germline CDR1 and CDR2 sequences are SGHAT and FQNNGV. Unmatched junction bases numbered 2, after V lost 2 bases and J lost 8 bases. The CDR3 extends over 12 amino acids. In DNA form, the CDR3 reads TGTGCCAGCAGCTTACAGGGGGGAGGCTACACCTTC. Residues: CASSLQGGGYTF.

This sequence joins TRBV9 and TRBJ2-5; 7 nucleotides agree with TRBD2. CDR1 SGDLS and CDR2 YYNGEE come from the germline V gene. This CDR3 region has 11 residues. J was trimmed by 7 bases and V by 3 bases; bases with no gene match: 0. The CDR3 coding sequence is TGTGCCAGCAGCGCGGGGGGGACCCAGTACTTC. Its translation is CASSAGGTQYF.

This clone was seen just once. CDR3 coding DNA: TGTGCCAGCAGCCCCCTCAGCAGCCGATTGGGAGATGGCTACACCTTC. It translates to CASSPLSSRLGDGYTF. The chain carries TRBV11-3 and TRBJ1-2; no firm D call. V was pared by 5 bases and J by 6 bases, with 22 bases between. The length of the CDR3 is 16 residues. The germline CDR1 and CDR2 sequences are SGHNT and YENEEA.

This chain joins TRBV6-2 or TRBV6-3 and TRBJ1-1; D possibly corresponds to TRBD1 (5 bases). The CDR3 is made up of 15 amino acids. Trimming stripped 5 bases from V and 9 bases from J, with 22 bases between. The germline V gene encodes CDR1 MNHEY and CDR2 SVGEGT. Written as DNA, the CDR3 is TGTGCCAGCAGTCCCCGGGGGGGGACCCTTGCGAAAGCTTTCTTT. Protein: CASSPRGGTLAKAFF.

This chain connects TRBV10-3 to TRBJ1-1; D possibly corresponds to TRBD1 (5 bases). The V and J ends lost 6 bases and 1 base respectively, with 9 bases between them. Germline CDR1 and CDR2: ENHRY and SYGVKD. The CDR3 loop spans 13 amino acids. The CDR3 loop is CAIRGTENTEAFF. CDR3 bases: TGTGCCATCAGGGGGACTGAGAACACTGAAGCTTTCTTT.

The chain links TRBV11-2 to TRBJ2-7; TRBD1 matches at 9 bases. Germline trimming cut 0 bases from V and 2 bases from J; bases unmatched to any gene: 2. CDR1 and CDR2 (germline): SGHAT, FQNNGV. There are 15 residues in the CDR3. The CDR3 loop reads CASSLEGTGTYEQYF. CDR3 DNA sequence: TGTGCCAGCAGCTTAGAAGGGACAGGGACCTACGAGCAGTACTTC.

The chain carries TRBV19 and TRBJ2-3; a possible D gene is TRBD2 (6 bases). Trimming stripped 4 bases from V and 6 bases from J, with 17 bases between. CDR3 size: 15 residues. The germline V gene has CDR1 LNHDA and CDR2 SQIVND (reference sequence). The CDR3 bases are TGTGCCAGTAGTAGCGTTGGAGGGGCGCCCGATACGCAGTATTTT. It is translated as CASSSVGGAPDTQYF.

V and J are TRBV24-1 and TRBJ1-4; weak D call: TRBD1 (6 bases). Germline CDR1 KGHDR, CDR2 SFDVKD. This CDR3 contains 14 residues. Between the trimmed V and J ends, which lost 3 bases and 8 bases, there was a span of 12 bases. In DNA form, the CDR3 reads TGTGCCACCAGTGATGGGGCAGGGGAGGAAAAACTGTTTTTT. Encoded protein: CATSDGAGEEKLFF.

The chain has TRBV19 and TRBJ1-2; TRBD1 matches at 10 bases. CDR3 length equals 17 residues. V shed 5 bases and J 4 bases; nucleotides not matched to a gene: 13. From germline, CDR1 is LNHDA and CDR2 SQIVND (reference sequence). CDR3 sequence (DNA): TGTGCCAGTAGTTTAAACCCCGGGACAGGGGTTCTCTATGGCTACACCTTC. This sequence encodes CASSLNPGTGVLYGYTF.

The chain joins TRBV29-1 to TRBJ1-2; TRBD1 is a possible D gene (5 bases). CDR3 length: 12 amino acids. CDR1 SQVTM and CDR2 ANQGSEA come from the germline V gene. Trimming left V 7 bases short and J 2 bases short, with 11 bases between. This CDR3 reads CSGRDLNYGYTF. The DNA for the CDR3 is TGCAGCGGCAGGGATTTAAACTATGGCTACACCTTC.

The J gene is TRBJ2-7, the V gene TRBV12-3 or TRBV12-4; 9 nucleotides line up with TRBD1. The length of the CDR3 is 13 residues. Trimming at V came to 6 bases and at J to 3 bases, leaving 3 bases not matched to a gene. The CDR3 is CASRRTGVYEQYF. In DNA form, the CDR3 reads TGTGCCAGCAGGCGGACAGGGGTCTACGAGCAGTACTTC.

This clone has just one count. V usage is TRBV7-2 and J usage is TRBJ1-1, with D possibly matching TRBD1 (5 bases). The V end lost 0 bases, the J end lost 7 bases, and 18 bases lay between the germline ends. This CDR3 spans 16 amino acids. Germline V gene lookup returns CDR1 SGHTA and CDR2 FQGNSA. The DNA of the CDR3 is TGTGCCAGCAGCTTAGCTGTATCGGTGGGTACAGGTGAAGCTTTCTTT. Its protein product is CASSLAVSVGTGEAFF.

The chain recombines TRBV3-1 (or the pseudogene TRBV3-2) with TRBJ1-1, with 8 bases aligning to TRBD1. V lost 7 bases and J lost 4; bases outside the gene matches: 5. Germline V gene data show CDR1 as LGHDT and CDR2 as YNNKEL (reference sequence). The CDR3 is 13 residues long. CDR3 DNA sequence: TGTGCCAGCAACAGGGGGGAGTTCACTGAAGCTTTCTTT. This sequence encodes CASNRGEFTEAFF.

The chain combines TRBV27 with TRBJ2-5, with 8 bases matching TRBD1. V trimming: 6 bases; J trimming: 6 bases; junction bases outside the gene matches: 15. This CDR3 contains 16 residues. Germline values: CDR1 MNHEY, CDR2 SMNVEV (reference sequence). The DNA for the CDR3 is TGTGCCAGCAGGTCAGGGGGCATGGATGGGGTAAAGACCCAGTACTTC. Its protein is CASRSGGMDGVKTQYF.

The chain combines TRBV7-3 with TRBJ2-2; unclear D gene. The CDR3 loop spans 12 amino acids. With 4 bases removed from V and 7 bases from J, the gap between germline ends came to 7 bases. Germline V lookup: CDR1 SGHTA, CDR2 FQGTGA. The CDR3 loop is CASSSPFGELFF. The CDR3 DNA reads TGTGCCAGCAGCTCCCCTTTCGGGGAGCTGTTTTTT.

The chain links TRBV11-2 to TRBJ2-1, with TRBD2 matching 8 bases. The germline V gene encodes CDR1 SGHAT and CDR2 FQNNGV. The CDR3 sequence is 15 residues long. The V and J ends lost 4 bases and 5 bases, in that order; junction bases with no gene match: 7. The DNA for the CDR3 is TGTGCCAGCAGCTCACTTAGCGGGACCGACAATGAGCAGTTCTTC. Protein: CASSSLSGTDNEQFF.

The rearrangement joins TRBV7-3 to TRBJ2-7; TRBD1 matches 11 bases. V lost 5 bases and J lost 8; bases outside the gene matches: 8. Germline V lookup: CDR1 SGHTA, CDR2 FQGTGA. The CDR3 length is 14 residues. This CDR3 reads CASSLGQGAKQQYF. The DNA of the CDR3 is TGTGCCAGCAGCCTCGGACAGGGGGCCAAGCAGCAGTACTTC. Drawing the rest from reference TRBV7-3 and TRBJ2-7, the complete variable domain is GAGVSQTPSNKVTEKGKYVELRCDPISGHTALYWYRQSLGQGPEFLIYFQGTGAADDSGLPNDRFFAVRPEGSVSTLKIQRTERGDSAVYLCASSLGQGAKQQYFGPGTRLTVT.

A few counts support this clone. The rearrangement links TRBV5-4 to TRBJ2-7; perhaps TRBD2 as D (6 bases). Trimming shortened V by 6 bases and J by 1 base, and 11 bases separated the two germline ends. The germline CDR1 and CDR2 sequences are SGHNT and YYREEE (reference sequence). This CDR3 is built from 13 residues. CDR3: CASTLGGSYEQYF. DNA for the CDR3: TGTGCCAGCACCCTCGGAGGGTCCTACGAGCAGTACTTC.

V gene TRBV4-3 combines with J gene TRBJ1-1; tentatively, D is TRBD1 (5 bases). The CDR3 sequence is 14 residues long. Germline CDR1 is LGHNA and CDR2 is YSLEER. Trimming stripped 1 base from V and 7 bases from J, with 13 bases between. CDR3 sequence (DNA): TGCGCCAGCAGCCAAGTTCAACGACAGTTTGAAGCTTTCTTT. This translates into CASSQVQRQFEAFF.

The J gene is TRBJ2-2, the V gene TRBV2; TRBD1 agrees at 9 bases. CDR3 length: 16 residues. Per germline, CDR1 SNHLY and CDR2 FYNNEI. V gave up 5 bases and J gave up 3 bases; unmatched junction bases: 7. CDR3 in amino acids: CASSRTGGADTGELFF. The CDR3 DNA is TGTGCCAGCAGTCGTACAGGGGGCGCCGACACCGGGGAGCTGTTTTTT.

The V and J genes are TRBV5-4 and TRBJ1-1; D is uncertain. The CDR3 runs to 14 residues. Germline CDR1 and CDR2: SGHNT and YYREEE (reference sequence). Deletions cut 2 bases from V and 1 base from J, with 9 bases between. CDR3 region: CASSLPGQNTEAFF. The CDR3 DNA follows: TGTGCCAGCAGCTTACCGGGTCAGAACACTGAAGCTTTCTTT.

This chain uses TRBV24-1 with TRBJ2-3; tentative D call: TRBD2 (5 bases). Germline V gene sequence: CDR1 KGHDR, CDR2 SFDVKD. V was cut by 2 bases and J by 3 bases, with 11 bases left in between. The CDR3 spans 15 residues. Written as DNA, the CDR3 is TGTGCCACCAGTGATTACGGTCCGGGGACAGATACGCAGTATTTT. It is translated as CATSDYGPGTDTQYF.

V gene TRBV19 combines with J gene TRBJ2-7; D perhaps matches TRBD2 (5 bases). V lost 2 bases, J lost 5 bases, and 16 bases lay in between. This CDR3 has 15 residues. Looked up from germline, CDR1 is LNHDA and CDR2 is SQIVND (reference sequence). CDR3 region: CASSIPARGNHEQYF. The CDR3, as DNA: TGTGCCAGTAGTATACCCGCCCGAGGGAACCACGAGCAGTACTTC.

This CDR3 is CASTPTPGLYGYTF. As DNA, the CDR3 is TGTGCCAGTACCCCCACCCCGGGACTCTATGGCTACACCTTC. The chain couples TRBV19 to TRBJ1-2, with D possibly TRBD1 on 5 matching bases. The CDR3 has 14 amino acids. CDR1 is LNHDA and CDR2 is SQIVND in the germline V gene (reference sequence). Between the trimmed V and J ends, which lost 7 bases and 4 bases, there was a span of 16 bases.